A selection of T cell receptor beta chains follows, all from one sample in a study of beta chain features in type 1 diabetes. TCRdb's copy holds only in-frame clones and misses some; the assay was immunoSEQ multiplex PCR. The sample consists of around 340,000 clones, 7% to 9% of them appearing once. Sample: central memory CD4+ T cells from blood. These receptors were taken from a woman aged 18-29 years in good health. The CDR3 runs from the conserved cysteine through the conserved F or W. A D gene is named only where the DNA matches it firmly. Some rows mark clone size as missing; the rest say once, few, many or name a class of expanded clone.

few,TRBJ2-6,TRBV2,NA,TGTGCCAGCAGCCTCGCAGGGAGGGGGGCCAACGTCCTGACTTTC,CASSLAGRGANVLTF
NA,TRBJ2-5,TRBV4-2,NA,TGTGCCAGCAGCCAAGAGAGGATCGAGACCCAGTACTTC,CASSQERIETQYF
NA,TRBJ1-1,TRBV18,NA,TGTGCCAGCTCAACGGCGGGGCGTGAAGCTTTCTTT,CASSTAGREAFF
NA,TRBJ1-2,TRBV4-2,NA,TGTGCCAGCAGCCGATACGGACGGGGTGACTATGGCTACACCTTC,CASSRYGRGDYGYTF
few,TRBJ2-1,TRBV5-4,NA,TGTGCCACCCAAGGGCCCTCGGGCCCTCGGGAGATAAACAATGAGCAGTTCTTC,CATQGPSGPREINNEQFF
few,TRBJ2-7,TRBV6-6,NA,TGTGCCAGCAGTAGACCACAGGGATCCGAGCAGTACTTC,CASSRPQGSEQYF
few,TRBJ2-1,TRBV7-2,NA,TGTGCCAGCAGCTCGGCACCGGATTTCAATGAGCAGTTCTTC,CASSSAPDFNEQFF
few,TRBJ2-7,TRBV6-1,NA,TGTGCCAGCAGTCAAGACGGCTACGAGCAGTACTTC,CASSQDGYEQYF
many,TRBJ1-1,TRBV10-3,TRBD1,TGTGCCATCGCCCGGGACAGGCTCACTGAAGCTTTCTTT,CAIARDRLTEAFF
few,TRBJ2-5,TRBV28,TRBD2,TGTGCCAGCAGTTTATTTGCGGGAGTCTTGGCTGAGACCCAGTACTTC,CASSLFAGVLAETQYF
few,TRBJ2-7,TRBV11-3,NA,TGTGCCAGCAGCCCGCAAGGGGTGTTTTCCTACGAGCAGTACTTC,CASSPQGVFSYEQYF
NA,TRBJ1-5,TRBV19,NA,TGTGCCAGTAGGCCCCCCGGGTTTTCGGCGGGATCGGGTCAGCCCCAGCATTTT,CASRPPGFSAGSGQPQHF
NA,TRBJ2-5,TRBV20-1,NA,TGCAGTGCTCCGACCCGGGAGACCCAGTACTTC,CSAPTRETQYF
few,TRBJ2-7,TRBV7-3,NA,TGTGCCAGCAGCCCGACAAAAGGCCACGAGCAGTACTTC,CASSPTKGHEQYF
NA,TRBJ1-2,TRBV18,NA,TGTGCCAGCTCACTTTTAGGAGGTGGCTACACCTTC,CASSLLGGGYTF
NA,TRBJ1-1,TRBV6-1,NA,TGTGCCAGCAGCCCGACATCACCTCCTGAAGCTTTCTTT,CASSPTSPPEAFF
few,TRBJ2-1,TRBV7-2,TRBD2,TGTGCCAGCAGCTTAGCGAGGGGCGGGAGCTGGGAGCAGTTCTTC,CASSLARGGSWEQFF
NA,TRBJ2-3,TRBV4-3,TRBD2,TGCGCCAGCAGCCAAGTCTTTACGGGAGGTAGCACAGATACGCAGTATTTT,CASSQVFTGGSTDTQYF
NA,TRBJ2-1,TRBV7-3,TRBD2,TGTGCCAGCAGCACCCCCGGCCAAGATAGGACTAGCGGCTGGGTTGAGCAGTTCTTC,CASSTPGQDRTSGWVEQFF
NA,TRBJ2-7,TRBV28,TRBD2,TGTGCCAGCACCGCGACTAGCGGAGACGAGCAGTACTTC,CASTATSGDEQYF
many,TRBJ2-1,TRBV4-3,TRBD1,TGCGCCAGCAGCCAAGATCGCTGGGAGCCAGGGGGACAGTTCTTC,CASSQDRWEPGGQFF
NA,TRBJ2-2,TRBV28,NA,TGTGCCAGCAGCCCCTGGGACACCGGGGAGCTGTTTTTT,CASSPWDTGELFF